The TCR beta chain described here comes from a study of beta chain features in type 1 diabetes. This clone occurred many times. Sequencing targeted expressed TCRB transcripts, as all isolated RNA had been reverse transcribed. The table came from immunoSEQ multiplex PCR; TCRdb's copy has only in-frame clones and leaves some out. The sample records about 140,000 clones, about a tenth being singletons. Trimming removed 3 bases from V and 5 bases from J; junction bases left unmatched: 5. Per the germline V gene, CDR1 is SGHNT and CDR2 is YYREEE (reference sequence). The CDR3 spans 13 residues. This sequence was found in a woman between 40 and 55 years old in good health. The sequenced sample consisted of central memory CD4+ T cells from blood. V is TRBV5-4 and J is TRBJ2-7, with 7 bases that match TRBD1. The CDR3 DNA sequence: TGTGCCAGCAGCTCCAGACAGGGCCACGAGCAGTACTTC. It specifies CASSSRQGHEQYF.